A single sample is the source of the 9 T cell receptor beta chains below, sequenced in a study of cytomegalovirus exposure and HLA in healthy donors. In the PCR, 60 Vbeta and 13 Jbeta primers were used. Sequencing was performed with immunoSEQ multiplex PCR; in TCRdb, only in-frame clones are kept and a portion is missing. The sample consists of 120,000 to 150,000 clones, approximately 78% of them appearing once. The sequenced sample was PBMCs. The receptors shown here come from a woman between 40 and 55 years old in good health and CMV-seropositive.

The J gene is TRBJ2-7, the V gene TRBV11-2; TRBD1 agrees at 8 bases. Germline assignment: CDR1 SGHAT and CDR2 FQNNGV. J lost 0 bases, V lost 5 bases, and 9 bases had no gene match. The length of the CDR3 is 16 residues. Here the CDR3 DNA reads TGTGCCAGCAGCGAAGCTCGGGACAGGTTCTCCTACGAGCAGTACTTC. It specifies CASSEARDRFSYEQYF.

This chain connects TRBV7-2 to TRBJ2-5, with a tentative D call TRBD2 (6 bases). CDR1 is SGHTA, CDR2 FQGNSA, per germline. V dropped 5 bases and J dropped 5 bases, with 21 bases sitting between them. The CDR3 spans 16 residues. CDR3 in amino acids: CASSGIYGSRGETQYF. As DNA, the CDR3 is TGTGCCAGCAGCGGCATTTACGGGAGTCGTGGGGAGACCCAGTACTTC.

The rearrangement uses TRBV6-1 and TRBJ1-2; TRBD1 agrees at 7 bases. The V gene end was trimmed by 4 bases and the J gene end by 5 bases; junction bases not matched to a gene: 10. The CDR3 runs 15 residues. Germline CDR1 and CDR2: MNHNS and SASEGT. The CDR3 nucleotides are TGTGCCAGCAGTGTTTGGGGGGACAGCTCTTATGGCTACACCTTC. The encoded protein is CASSVWGDSSYGYTF.

As for this clone: The junction departs from germline at one end; a sequencing error may be responsible. V gene TRBV7-7 combines with J gene TRBJ2-5, with a possible D match to TRBD1 (6 bases). The CDR3 spans 14 residues. Germline loops: CDR1 SSHAT, CDR2 FNYEAQ (reference sequence). The CDR3 region is CASSNQDSQETQYF. Written as DNA, the CDR3 is TGTGCTAGCAGCAACCAGGACAGTCAAGAGACCCAGTACTTC.

A single count supports this clone. The V gene is TRBV4-1, the J gene TRBJ2-3, with D possibly being TRBD2 (8 bases). This CDR3 contains 20 residues. V lost 0 bases and J 3 bases, leaving 25 bases between the germline ends. Looked up from germline, CDR1 is MGHRA and CDR2 is YSYEKL. The CDR3 DNA is TGCGCCAGCAGCCAAGATGGGAGGGGGCCTGCAGCGGGAGTAACAGATACGCAGTATTTT. Protein: CASSQDGRGPAAGVTDTQYF.

CDR3: CASSKVPGTGPSGTNEKLFF. The CDR3 DNA is TGTGCCAGCAGCAAAGTTCCCGGGACAGGGCCCTCAGGGACTAATGAAAAACTGTTTTTT. The chain carries TRBV21-1 and TRBJ1-4; the listed D gene, TRBD1, was not tested against the DNA. TRBV21-1 is a pseudogene. This CDR3 spans 20 amino acids.

This chain links TRBV11-3 with TRBJ2-3, with 9 nucleotides matching TRBD2. The CDR3 length is 15 residues. The junction had 7 bases not matched to a gene; V was cut back by 5 bases and J by 4 bases. Germline V gives CDR1 SGHNT, CDR2 YENEEA. The CDR3 sequence is CASSHQAGGPDTQYF. CDR3 nucleotides: TGTGCCAGCAGCCATCAGGCGGGAGGGCCAGATACGCAGTATTTT.

This chain links TRBV19 with TRBJ2-2, with a tentative D call TRBD2 (5 bases). This CDR3 comprises 16 residues. Germline V gene sequence: CDR1 LNHDA, CDR2 SQIVND (reference sequence). V dropped 6 bases and J dropped 5 bases, with 19 bases sitting between them. The CDR3 nucleotides read TGTGCCAGTAGAAATAGCACTAGGAGAATGACCGGGGAGCTGTTTTTT. Translating gives CASRNSTRRMTGELFF.

This rearrangement joins TRBV6-1 to TRBJ1-4; maybe TRBD1 (5 bases). Trimming shortened V by 2 bases and J by 7 bases, and 8 bases separated the two germline ends. From germline, CDR1 is MNHNS and CDR2 SASEGT. The length of the CDR3 is 13 residues. Here the CDR3 DNA reads TGTGCCAGCAGTGAACAGGACACTGAAAAACTGTTTTTT. Residues: CASSEQDTEKLFF.